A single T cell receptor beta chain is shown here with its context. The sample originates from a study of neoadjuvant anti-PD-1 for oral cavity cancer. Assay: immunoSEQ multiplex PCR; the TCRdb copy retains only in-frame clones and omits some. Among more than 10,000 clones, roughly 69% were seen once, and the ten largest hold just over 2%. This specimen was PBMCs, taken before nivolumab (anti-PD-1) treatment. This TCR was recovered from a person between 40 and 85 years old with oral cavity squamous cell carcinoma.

CDR3 sequence reads: CASSLSGSNTEAFF. In DNA form, the CDR3 reads TGTGCCAGCAGCTTATCAGGTTCGAACACTGAAGCTTTCTTT. The chain has TRBV7-9 and TRBJ1-1; D is unresolved. V lost 2 bases, J lost 1 base, and 8 bases lay in between. Germline V gene data show CDR1 as SEHNR and CDR2 as FQNEAQ (reference sequence). CDR3 length equals 14 residues.